One T cell receptor beta chain is described in this entry. The authors' processing: Counts of nucleated cells, estimated from reference gene primer amplification, were obtained. Repertoires were generated with immunoSEQ multiplex PCR, while TCRdb's copy carries only in-frame clones and drops some. The D gene and trimming were derived from the DNA, and the V and J assignments and clone size from that table. Here the sample spans 90,000 to 150,000 clones, roughly 80% being singletons. The data derive from a study of blood T cell repertoires in COVID-19. Study-wide context: Sites across the United States, Italy and Spain contributed samples from acute and convalescent COVID-19.

The CDR3 length is 16 residues. Germline CDR1 reads WSHSY; CDR2 reads SAAADI. With 6 bases clipped from V and 0 bases from J, the junction kept 8 bases outside the gene matches. This receptor was taken from a man aged 45-65 years with acute or convalescent COVID-19. This sequence joins TRBV10-2 and TRBJ2-1; 7 nucleotides agree with TRBD1. Source material: peripheral blood. CDR3 region: CASRTGQENSYNEQFF. DNA for the CDR3: TGCGCCAGCAGGACCGGACAGGAAAACTCCTACAATGAGCAGTTCTTC.